This T cell receptor beta chain was recovered during a study of long-term antiretroviral therapy in people with HIV. Survey level was the resolution at which the v3.0 immunoSEQ assay ran. Here immunoSEQ multiplex PCR was the method, and the copy in TCRdb shows in-frame clones only, minus some. The data hold around 19,000 clones, with 75% to 95% observed a single time. Regarding this clone: Antigen unknown.

Study outcomes and limitations: Versus controls, repertoires in people with HIV had narrower CDR3 length ranges.

The CDR3 has 17 amino acids. The germline V and J ends were trimmed by 5 bases and 4 bases, with 22 bases remaining between them. In germline, CDR1 is SGHVS, CDR2 FQNEAQ. Sequences were derived from unsorted PBMCs, sampled nearly 4.5 years before starting antiretroviral therapy. V usage is TRBV7-8 and J usage is TRBJ2-3; either TRBD1 or TRBD2 may supply D (6 bases each). The origin of this receptor is a woman in her twenties or thirties with HIV. CDR3 protein: CASSVGGAGVSADTQYF. DNA for the CDR3: TGTGCCAGCAGCGTCGGCGGGGCAGGGGTGAGCGCAGATACGCAGTATTTT.